This TCR beta chain was retrieved from a study of blood T cell repertoires in COVID-19. Original analysis: Reference gene primer amplification yielded estimated nucleated cell counts. The data were produced by immunoSEQ multiplex PCR, yet TCRdb's version contains in-frame clones alone and is incomplete. V, J and clone size reflect that table, while D and trimming were determined from the DNA. The sample shows 200,000 to 250,000 clones, 88% of them seen only once. Trimming took 1 base from V and 0 from J; bases not matched to a gene: 3. Germline V gene lookup returns CDR1 MNHNY and CDR2 SVGAGI (reference sequence). There are 16 residues in the CDR3.

The sequenced sample consisted of PBMCs or T cells enriched from blood (not recorded which). This clonotype was sampled from a woman aged 50 to 65 with acute COVID-19. The chain carries TRBV6-6 and TRBJ1-5, with 7 positions matching TRBD1. The DNA of the CDR3 is TGTGCCAGCAGTTACTACGGGACAGATAGCAATCAGCCCCAGCATTTT. Residues: CASSYYGTDSNQPQHF.